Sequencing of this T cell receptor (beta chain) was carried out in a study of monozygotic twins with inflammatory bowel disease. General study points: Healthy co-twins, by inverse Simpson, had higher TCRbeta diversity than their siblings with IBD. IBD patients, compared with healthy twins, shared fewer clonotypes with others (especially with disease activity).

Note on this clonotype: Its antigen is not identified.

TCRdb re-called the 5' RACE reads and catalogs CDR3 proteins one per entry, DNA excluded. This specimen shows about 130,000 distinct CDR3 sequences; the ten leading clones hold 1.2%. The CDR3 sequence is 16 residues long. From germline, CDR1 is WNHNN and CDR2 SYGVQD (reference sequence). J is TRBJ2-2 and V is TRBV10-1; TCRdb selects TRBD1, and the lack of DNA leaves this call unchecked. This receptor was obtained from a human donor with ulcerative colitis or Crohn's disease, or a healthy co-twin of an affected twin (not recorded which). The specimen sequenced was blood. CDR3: CASSLVPGQNTGELFF.